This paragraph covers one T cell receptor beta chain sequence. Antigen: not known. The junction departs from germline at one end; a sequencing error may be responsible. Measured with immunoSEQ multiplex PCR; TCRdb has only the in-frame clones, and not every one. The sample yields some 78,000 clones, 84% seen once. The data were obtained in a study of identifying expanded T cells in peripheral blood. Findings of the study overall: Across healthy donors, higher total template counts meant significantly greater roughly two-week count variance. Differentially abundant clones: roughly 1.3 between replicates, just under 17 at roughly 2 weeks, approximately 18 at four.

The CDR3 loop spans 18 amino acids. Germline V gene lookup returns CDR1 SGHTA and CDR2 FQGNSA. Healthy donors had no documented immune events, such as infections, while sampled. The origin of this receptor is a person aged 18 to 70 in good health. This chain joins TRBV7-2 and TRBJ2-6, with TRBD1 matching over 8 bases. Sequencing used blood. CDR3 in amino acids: CASSIAPTGESGANVLTF. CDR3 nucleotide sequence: TGTGCCAGCAGCATAGCCCCGACAGGGGAATCAGGGGCCAACGTCCTGACTTTC.